This is a list of T cell receptor beta chains from one sample in a study of CD8 T cells in Susac syndrome. MiXCR was run by TCRdb on the immunoSEQ multiplex PCR reads, yielding one entry per CDR3 protein. The sample yields roughly 150,000 distinct CDR3 sequences, around 92% seen once. The material sequenced was CD4+ T cells from PBMCs. The receptors come from a human donor in good health. Each CDR3 is given without its conserved first and last residue. Clone size is given for some rows only: seen once, a few or many times, or a class if the clone is expanded.

j_call,v_call,clone_size,cdr3_aa
TRBJ2-1,TRBV7-2,once,ASSFYPASSYNEQF
TRBJ2-7,TRBV5-1,NA,ASKFGSTYEQY
TRBJ1-5,TRBV19,NA,ASSIATRGGRWNQPQH
TRBJ1-6,TRBV20-1,NA,SARVSSPKISSYNSPLH
TRBJ2-5,TRBV20-1,NA,SARDPKGPGETQY
TRBJ2-5,TRBV2,few,ASRGGGQETQY
TRBJ1-2,TRBV29-1,NA,SVEARRENGYT
TRBJ2-4,TRBV20-1,NA,SARDSDSKNIQY
TRBJ2-5,TRBV29-1,NA,SVDPGAETQY
TRBJ2-7,TRBV28,NA,ASSLPGTGIGYEQY
TRBJ2-3,TRBV6-6,NA,ASSRGLGGDTQY
TRBJ2-2,TRBV7-2,once,ASSPRTGYTGELF
TRBJ2-7,TRBV28,NA,ASSSSEGAGDLYEQY
TRBJ2-3,TRBV5-1,NA,ASTLAGWGDAQY
TRBJ2-4,TRBV28,NA,ASGLWTGGQGIQY
TRBJ1-5,TRBV18,NA,ASSPQEDHQPQH
TRBJ1-1,TRBV7-3,NA,ASSLLITTEAF
TRBJ1-1,TRBV7-9,NA,ASSLRDRGLGTEAF
TRBJ2-7,TRBV20-1,NA,SARGATAEGPYQLEQY